The sequence of this T cell receptor beta chain was determined in a study of Ad26.COV2.S vaccination and SARS-CoV-2 variants (dated by TCRdb to 2020 to 2023). Background on the whole study: Vaccine-arm donors came from COV1001, a multicentre, randomized, double-blind, placebo-controlled phase I-IIa trial of Ad26.COV2.S in healthy adults. Investigators remained blinded to trial group allocation during experiments and outcome assessment. The TCR-sequenced set comprised around 30 samples: some 20 Ad26.COV2.S vaccine recipients, 5 placebo recipients and 8 SARS-CoV-2 convalescent individuals. Ad26.COV2.S was administered intramuscularly at a dose of 5x10^10 or 1x10^11 viral particles, either as one shot or as two shots given 56 days apart. Trial participants were randomized into five groups of five: low-dose or high-dose Ad26.COV2.S given once or twice, or placebo on both occasions. Sequencing of the TCRbeta repertoire served to evaluate the specificity and breadth of SARS-CoV-2-reactive T cell receptors following Ad26.COV2.S vaccination.

Here is what the overall study found, with its caveats: The authors noted that total T cell responses may have been underestimated by the TCR breadth and depth analyses. Ad26.COV2.S recipients had higher spike-specific TCR breadth than placebo recipients (P = 0.0014). Comparing responses between vaccine doses or regimens was not something the study was powered to do. Substantial breadth of spike-specific CD8+ and CD4+ T cell responses was reported after vaccination. Vaccine and placebo recipients had comparable non-spike TCR breadth, which fits with the vaccine containing only spike.

This clone was observed a few times. Its antigen remains undetermined. Base qualities are not at hand, and no much larger clone is one base apart. Sample treatment or condition, as interpreted from the label and publication: about 20 received Ad26.COV2.S at low or high dose, single or two shots; about 5 received placebo; per-sample allocation not given. For vaccine and placebo recipients, repertoires were sequenced using samples collected on day 63 after the first injection. In Cohort 1b, 20 to 25 adults aged 18-55 years were enrolled at a single site in Boston, USA, between 29 July and 7 August 2020. Ad26.COV2.S was a replication-incompetent adenovirus type 26 vector that expressed a prefusion-stabilized SARS-CoV-2 spike protein derived from the original Wuhan strain. Reading from cysteine to phenylalanine, the CDR3 counts 14 amino acids. The CDR3 DNA has 42 bases and is translated from base 1. According to the germline V gene, CDR1 reads SGDLS and CDR2 reads YYNGEE. V is shortened by 2 bases, J by 2 bases, and the region joining them spans 9 bases.

TCRbeta CDR3 regions were sequenced with the immunoSEQ Assay. After extraction, genomic DNA underwent amplification by bias-controlled multiplex PCR, followed by high-throughput sequencing. Processing in the source paper ran as follows. To quantify the absolute abundance of every unique TCRbeta CDR3 region, sequences were collapsed and filtered. T cell fraction was estimated by normalizing TCRbeta template counts to usable DNA, which was measured by amplifying reference genes present in all nucleated cells. Repertoire TCRs were annotated as SARS-CoV-2-specific when V gene, CDR3 amino acid sequence and J gene were exactly matched to a known reactive TCR set. The reference SARS-CoV-2 TCR set was derived from MIRA and filtered for enrichment in COVID-19-positive ImmuneCODE repertoires, a step that removed public or cross-reactive TCRs. Drawing on the MIRA antigens, annotated TCRs were analysed further at the level of specific ORF or position within ORF. Breadth was defined as the number of annotated unique rearrangements divided by the total number of unique productive rearrangements, and depth was defined as the summed frequency of the annotated unique rearrangements. TCR breadth was compared between groups using two-sided Wilcoxon rank-sum tests. Held by TCRdb, this immuneACCESS table contains in-frame sequences only and omits some clones. Under half of the omission traces to an unresolved V gene where checked; the cause of the rest is unknown. V and J calls and clone size follow that table, whereas D and trimming were derived from the DNA. For this sample the table gives some 330,000 clones, of which almost 90% were detected only once. Jointly, the top ten make up approximately 5% of the sample.

The source is a person between 18 and 60 years old who received the Ad26.COV2.S COVID-19 vaccine or a placebo. The source was peripheral blood, collected in a trial of Ad26.COV2.S vaccine versus placebo. The rearrangement combines TRBV9 with TRBJ2-3; too little of a D gene remains to name it. In nucleotides, the sequence is TGTGCCAGCAGCGTCTACCCCGTCACAGATACGCAGTATTTT. This codes for CASSVYPVTDTQYF. Reference TRBV9 and TRBJ2-3 proteins supply the regions before and after the CDR3; the full variable domain is: DSGVTQTPKHLITATGQRVTLRCSPRSGDLSVYWYQQSLDQGLQFLIQYYNGEERAKGNILERFSAQQFPDLHSELNLSSLELGDSALYFCASSVYPVTDTQYFGPGTRLTVL.